The clone carrying this T cell receptor (beta chain) has just a few counts. The CDR3 runs 17 residues. Losses at the gene ends were 6 bases for V and 6 bases for J; bases not matched to a gene: 15. Germline V gives CDR1 MNHEY, CDR2 SVGEGT. The sample comes from a study of blood T cell repertoires in COVID-19. Study background: The United States, Italy and Spain were the sources of the acute and convalescent COVID-19 samples.

Those enrolled, adults aged roughly 18 to 89 years, came from 25 or so US areas. Assignments of participants to cohorts depended upon their own reported clinical history. In the original analysis: Reference gene primer amplification in the assay estimated nucleated cell counts. Data came from immunoSEQ multiplex PCR; TCRdb stores just in-frame clones and leaves some out. That table furnishes V, J and clone size, whereas the DNA furnished D and trimming. The sample contains about 350,000 clones, about 90% of which appear only once. The genes are TRBV6-2 or TRBV6-3 and TRBJ1-4, with 8 nucleotides matching TRBD1. Material: PBMCs or T cells enriched from blood (not recorded which). The source of this sequence is a woman aged 25 to 39 who had been exposed to COVID-19. CDR3 region: CASSPELGQGRDEKLFF. The CDR3 DNA reads TGTGCCAGCAGCCCAGAACTCGGACAGGGTCGGGATGAAAAACTGTTTTTT.